The next 10 T cell receptor beta chains were all read from a single sample in a study of shared clonotypes between healthy human individuals. TCRdb's table, derived via immunoSEQ multiplex PCR, lists solely in-frame clones and lacks some. The sample has approximately 1,500,000 clones; more than 95% are singletons. Sequenced sample: naive CD4+ T cells sorted from blood. The subset here: CD45RA+ positively selected. All receptors come from a man aged 25-40 years in good health.

V is TRBV5-1 and J is TRBJ2-2; D uncertain. V shed 4 bases and J shed 8 bases, with 6 bases lying between them. Per the germline V gene, CDR1 is SGHRS and CDR2 is YFSETQ. The CDR3 has 11 residues. This CDR3 reads CASSPGGELFF. Written as DNA, the CDR3 is TGCGCCAGCAGCCCTGGTGGGGAGCTGTTTTTT.

The chain recombines TRBV28 with TRBJ1-2; D call uncertain. Germline V gene sequence: CDR1 MDHEN, CDR2 SYDVKM. The ends were cut back, 2 bases at V and 8 bases at J, with 9 bases in the middle. The CDR3 loop spans 12 amino acids. CDR3 in amino acids: CASSLPGRGYTF. The CDR3 nucleotides read TGTGCCAGCAGTTTACCCGGCCGCGGCTACACCTTC.

This sequence joins TRBV5-4 and TRBJ1-1; D gene ambiguous. V was clipped by 0 bases and J by 4 bases, with 10 bases between them. The CDR3 runs to 14 residues. Germline CDR1 is SGHNT and CDR2 is YYREEE (reference sequence). The CDR3 reads CASSLEARGTEAFF. The DNA for the CDR3 is TGTGCCAGCAGCTTGGAAGCTCGGGGCACTGAAGCTTTCTTT.

The rearrangement links TRBV18 to TRBJ2-5; D not certain. The CDR3 has 14 residues. Germline V gene sequence: CDR1 KGHSH, CDR2 LQKENI. V lost 3 bases to trimming and J lost 5 bases, with 13 bases between them. CDR3 sequence: CASSPASGSETQYF. The CDR3 region has the DNA TGTGCCAGCTCACCTGCCTCGGGTTCGGAGACCCAGTACTTC.

This chain connects TRBV5-5 to TRBJ2-3; TRBD2 matches 11 bases. CDR3 length: 17 amino acids. Germline V lookup: CDR1 SGHKS, CDR2 YYEKEE (reference sequence). The V gene end was trimmed by 4 bases and the J gene end by 3 bases; junction bases not matched to a gene: 10. CDR3 sequence reads: CASSPSGTSGGTDTQYF. The CDR3 bases are TGTGCCAGCAGCCCCTCCGGGACTAGCGGAGGGACAGATACGCAGTATTTT.

V is TRBV5-1 and J is TRBJ2-7; a possible D gene is TRBD1 (5 bases). V was pared by 0 bases and J by 2 bases, with 9 bases between. Germline V CDR1 and CDR2: SGHRS, YFSETQ. The CDR3 is made up of 14 amino acids. For the CDR3, the DNA is TGCGCCAGCAGCTTGGGACAGCGAACCTACGAGCAGTACTTC. Residues: CASSLGQRTYEQYF.

J is TRBJ2-7 and V is TRBV9; D uncertain. The V end was cut by 0 bases, the J end by 6 bases, with 13 bases between. Germline V lookup: CDR1 SGDLS, CDR2 YYNGEE. The CDR3 loop spans 14 amino acids. In nucleotides, the CDR3 is TGTGCCAGCAGCGTAGACGGACGGAAGGGCGAGCAGTACTTC. Translation: CASSVDGRKGEQYF.

The chain employs TRBV27 and TRBJ2-7, with D perhaps matching TRBD1 (6 bases). Germline CDR1 reads MNHEY; CDR2 reads SMNVEV (reference sequence). The CDR3 is 15 residues long. Deletions cut 5 bases from V and 6 bases from J, with 20 bases between. In nucleotides, the CDR3 is TGTGCCAGCAGTCCCACAGGGCTGGTTCTAGGCGAGCAGTACTTC. The encoded protein is CASSPTGLVLGEQYF.

This rearrangement joins TRBV6-5 to TRBJ2-5, with D maybe TRBD1 (6 bases). Trimming took 6 bases from V and 1 from J, leaving 12 bases between them. There are 14 residues in the CDR3. CDR1 is MNHEY, CDR2 SVGAGI, per germline. CDR3 region: CASSPGHGQETQYF. CDR3 DNA: TGTGCCAGCAGCCCGGGACACGGCCAAGAGACCCAGTACTTC.

V gene TRBV4-2 combines with J gene TRBJ2-7; 10 positions match TRBD2. The trim removed 2 bases at V and 7 bases at J, leaving 11 bases unmatched. CDR1 LGHNA and CDR2 YNFKEQ come from the germline V gene. The CDR3 length is 16 residues. CDR3 residues: CASSQILPGLAREQYF. CDR3 DNA: TGTGCCAGCAGCCAAATCTTACCGGGACTAGCGCGTGAGCAGTACTTC.